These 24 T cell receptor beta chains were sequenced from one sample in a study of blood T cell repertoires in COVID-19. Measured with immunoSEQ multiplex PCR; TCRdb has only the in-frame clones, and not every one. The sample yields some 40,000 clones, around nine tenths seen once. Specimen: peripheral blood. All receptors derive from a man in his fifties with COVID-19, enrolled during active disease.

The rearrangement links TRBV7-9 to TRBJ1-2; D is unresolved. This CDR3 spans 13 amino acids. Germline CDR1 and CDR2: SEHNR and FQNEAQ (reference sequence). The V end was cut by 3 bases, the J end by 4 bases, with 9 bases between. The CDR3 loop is CASSLNIFYGYTF. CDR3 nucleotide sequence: TGTGCCAGCAGCTTGAACATCTTCTATGGCTACACCTTC. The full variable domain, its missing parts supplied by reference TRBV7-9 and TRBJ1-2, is DTGVSQNPRHKITKRGQNVTFRCDPISEHNRLYWYRQTLGQGPEFLTYFQNEAQLEKSRLLSDRFSAERPKGSFSTLEIQRTEQGDSAMYLCASSLNIFYGYTFGSGTRLTVV.

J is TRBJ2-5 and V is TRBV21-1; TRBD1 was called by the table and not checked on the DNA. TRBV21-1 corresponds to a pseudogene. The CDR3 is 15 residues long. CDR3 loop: CASSKGGVGGETQYF. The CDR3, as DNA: TGTGCCAGCAGCAAAGGTGGGGTAGGGGGAGAGACCCAGTACTTC.

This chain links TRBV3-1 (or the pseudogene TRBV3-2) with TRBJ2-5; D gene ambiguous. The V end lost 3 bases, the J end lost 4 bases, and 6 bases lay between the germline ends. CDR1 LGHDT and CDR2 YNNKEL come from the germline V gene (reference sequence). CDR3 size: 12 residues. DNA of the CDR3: TGTGCCAGCAGCCACCCCGGAGAGACCCAGTACTTC. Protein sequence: CASSHPGETQYF.

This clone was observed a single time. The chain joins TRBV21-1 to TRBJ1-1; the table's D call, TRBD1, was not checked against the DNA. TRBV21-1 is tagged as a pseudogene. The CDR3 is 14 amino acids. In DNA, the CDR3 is TGTGCCAGCAGCACCACAGGGGCAGGGACTGAAGCTTTCTTT. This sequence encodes CASSTTGAGTEAFF.

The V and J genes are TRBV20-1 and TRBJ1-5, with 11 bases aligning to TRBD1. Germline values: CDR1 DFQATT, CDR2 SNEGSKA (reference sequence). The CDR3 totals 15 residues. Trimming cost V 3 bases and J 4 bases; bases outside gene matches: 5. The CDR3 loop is CSASRGTGGNQPQHF. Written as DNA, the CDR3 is TGCAGTGCTAGTCGGGGGACAGGGGGGAATCAGCCCCAGCATTTT.

Written as DNA, the CDR3 is TGTGCCAGCAGCCCACAGGCAACTAATGAAAAACTGTTTTTT. Protein product: CASSPQATNEKLFF. The V call is TRBV7-2, the J call TRBJ1-4; possibly TRBD1 for D (5 bases). The CDR3 is 14 residues long. The germline V and J ends were trimmed by 5 bases and 0 bases, with 7 bases remaining between them. The germline gives CDR1 SGHTA, CDR2 FQGNSA.

CDR3 nucleotide sequence: TGTGCCAGCAGCCCGGGACTAGCGGAGACATGGTTCTTC. Amino acid sequence: CASSPGLAETWFF. This chain links TRBV11-3 with TRBJ2-1; TRBD2 matches at 11 bases. J was trimmed by 15 bases and V by 5 bases; bases with no gene match: 9. There are 13 residues in the CDR3. Germline V gene data show CDR1 as SGHNT and CDR2 as YENEEA.

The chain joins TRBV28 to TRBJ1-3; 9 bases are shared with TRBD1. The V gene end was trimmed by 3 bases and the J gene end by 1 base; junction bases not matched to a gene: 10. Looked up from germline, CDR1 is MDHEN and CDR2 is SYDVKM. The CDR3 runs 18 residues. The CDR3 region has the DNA TGTGCCAGCAGTTTGTTATACAGGGGGCGAGGTTCTGGAAACACCATATATTTT. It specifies CASSLLYRGRGSGNTIYF.

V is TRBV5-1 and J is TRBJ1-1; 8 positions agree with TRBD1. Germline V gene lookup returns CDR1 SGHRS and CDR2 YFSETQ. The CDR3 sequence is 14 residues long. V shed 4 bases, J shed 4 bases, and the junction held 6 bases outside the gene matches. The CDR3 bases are TGCGCCAGCAGCCAAGCTACAGGGGGCACTGAAGCTTTCTTT. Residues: CASSQATGGTEAFF.

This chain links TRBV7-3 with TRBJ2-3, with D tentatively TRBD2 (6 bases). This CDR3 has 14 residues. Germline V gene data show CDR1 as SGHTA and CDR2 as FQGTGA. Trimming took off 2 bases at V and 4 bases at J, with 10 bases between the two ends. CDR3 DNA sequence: TGTGCCAGCAGCTTAGTCGGGAGCGCAGATACGCAGTATTTT. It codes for CASSLVGSADTQYF.

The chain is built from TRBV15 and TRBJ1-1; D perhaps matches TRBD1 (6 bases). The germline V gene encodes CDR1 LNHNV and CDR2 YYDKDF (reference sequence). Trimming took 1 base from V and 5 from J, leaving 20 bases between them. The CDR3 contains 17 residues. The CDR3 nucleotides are TGTGCCACCAGCAGAGGGACCGGGACACTGTGGGGGACTGAAGCTTTCTTT. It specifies CATSRGTGTLWGTEAFF.

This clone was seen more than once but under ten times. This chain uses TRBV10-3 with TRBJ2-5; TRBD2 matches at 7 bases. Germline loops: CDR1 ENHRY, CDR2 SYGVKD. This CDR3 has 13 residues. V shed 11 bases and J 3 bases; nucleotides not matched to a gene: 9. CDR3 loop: CASGRAGEETQYF. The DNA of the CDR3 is TGTGCCTCGGGGCGGGCGGGGGAAGAGACCCAGTACTTC.

The chain's CDR3 is CASSIQGSDEQYF. DNA for the CDR3: TGTGCCAGCAGTATACAGGGGTCCGACGAGCAGTACTTC. The V gene is TRBV6-2 or TRBV6-3, the J gene TRBJ2-7, with 7 positions matching TRBD1. This CDR3 spans 13 amino acids. Germline V gives CDR1 MNHEY, CDR2 SVGEGT. J gave up 5 bases and V 5 bases, and 6 bases lay outside the gene matches.

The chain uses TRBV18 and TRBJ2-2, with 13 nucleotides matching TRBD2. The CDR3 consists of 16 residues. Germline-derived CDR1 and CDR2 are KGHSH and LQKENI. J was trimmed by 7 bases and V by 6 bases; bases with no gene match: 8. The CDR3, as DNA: TGTGCCAGCTCCGGGACTAGCGGGATGAGTGGCGGGGAGCTGTTTTTT. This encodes CASSGTSGMSGGELFF.

CDR3 bases: TGTGCCAGCAGCTCTGGGGGCATCCGATCCTACGAGCAGTACTTC. Amino acid sequence: CASSSGGIRSYEQYF. The J gene is TRBJ2-7, the V gene TRBV13; D is possibly TRBD1 (6 bases). The germline CDR1 and CDR2 sequences are PRHDT and FYEKMQ (reference sequence). The CDR3 totals 15 residues. V lost 4 bases to trimming and J lost 1 base, with 14 bases between them.

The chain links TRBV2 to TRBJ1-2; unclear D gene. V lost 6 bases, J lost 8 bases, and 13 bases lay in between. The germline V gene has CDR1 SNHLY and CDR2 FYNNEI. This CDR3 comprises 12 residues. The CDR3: CASSMRNFGYTF. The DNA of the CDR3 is TGTGCCAGCAGCATGAGGAATTTCGGCTACACCTTC.

The CDR3 is CASGIAGAGEQYF. DNA for the CDR3: TGTGCCAGCGGGATAGCGGGAGCGGGCGAGCAGTACTTC. The genes are TRBV7-9 and TRBJ2-7; 9 bases align to TRBD2. The ends lost 8 bases at V and 6 bases at J; junction bases unmatched: 8. The CDR3 loop spans 13 amino acids. CDR1 and CDR2 (germline): SEHNR, FQNEAQ (reference sequence).

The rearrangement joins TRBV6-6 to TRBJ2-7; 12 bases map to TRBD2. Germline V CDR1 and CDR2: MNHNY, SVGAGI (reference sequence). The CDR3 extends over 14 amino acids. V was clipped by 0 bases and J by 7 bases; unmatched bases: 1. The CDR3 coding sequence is TGTGCCAGCAGTTACTCCGGACTAGCGGGGGAGCAGTACTTC. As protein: CASSYSGLAGEQYF.

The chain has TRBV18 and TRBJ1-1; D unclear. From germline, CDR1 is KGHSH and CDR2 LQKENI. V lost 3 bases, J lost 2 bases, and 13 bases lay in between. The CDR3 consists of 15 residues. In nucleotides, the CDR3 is TGTGCCAGCTCACCCGGCGCGGGAGGAAACACTGAAGCTTTCTTT. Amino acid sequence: CASSPGAGGNTEAFF.

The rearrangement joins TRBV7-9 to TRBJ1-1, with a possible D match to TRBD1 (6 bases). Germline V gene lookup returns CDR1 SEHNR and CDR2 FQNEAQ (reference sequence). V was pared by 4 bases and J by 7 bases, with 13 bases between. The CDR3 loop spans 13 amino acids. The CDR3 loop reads CASSYGQTHEAFF. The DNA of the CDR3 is TGTGCCAGCAGCTATGGACAGACGCATGAAGCTTTCTTT.

CDR3 DNA: TGTGCCAGCAGTGACTCGTCGGGTGAAAAACTGTTTTTT. The encoded protein is CASSDSSGEKLFF. The chain recombines TRBV6-4 with TRBJ1-4; D unclear. The CDR3 consists of 13 residues. Per the germline V gene, CDR1 is MRHNA and CDR2 is SNTAGT. Trimming removed 0 bases from V and 7 bases from J, with 6 bases in between.

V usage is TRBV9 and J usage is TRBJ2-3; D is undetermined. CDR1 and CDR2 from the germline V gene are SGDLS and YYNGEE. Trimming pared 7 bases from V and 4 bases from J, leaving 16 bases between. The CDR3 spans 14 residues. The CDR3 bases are TGTGCCAGCGATATGACTGGGTCGGCAGATACGCAGTATTTT. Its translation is CASDMTGSADTQYF.

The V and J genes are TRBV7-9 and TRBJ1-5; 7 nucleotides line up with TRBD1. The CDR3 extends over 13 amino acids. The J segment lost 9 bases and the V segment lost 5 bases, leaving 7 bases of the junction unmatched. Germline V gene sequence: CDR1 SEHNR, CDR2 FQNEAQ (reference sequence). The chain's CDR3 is CASSLDRRVPQHF. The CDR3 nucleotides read TGTGCCAGCAGCCTGGACAGGAGAGTGCCCCAGCATTTT.

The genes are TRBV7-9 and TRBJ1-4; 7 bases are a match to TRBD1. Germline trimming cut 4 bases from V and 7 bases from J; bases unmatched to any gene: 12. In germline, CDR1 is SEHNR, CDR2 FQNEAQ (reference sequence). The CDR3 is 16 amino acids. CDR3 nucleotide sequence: TGTGCCAGCAGCTCCACAGGGGCCCCGGGGGTTGAAAAACTGTTTTTT. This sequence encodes CASSSTGAPGVEKLFF.